This TCR beta chain was recorded in a study of human T cells and chemical hapten exposure. Study-wide background: Slight volume differences across pooled libraries mainly accounted for varying per-sample TCR yields. Study results and limitations: Because they had alopecia, donors may respond immunologically unlike healthy people.

This clonotype came up many times. The antigen remains unidentified. MiXCR was run by TCRdb on the RACE reads, yielding one entry per CDR3 protein. The sample has about 82,000 distinct CDR3 sequences; 10% to 15% are singletons. This CDR3 has 14 amino acids. Trimming pared 2 bases from V and 7 bases from J, leaving 14 bases between. Germline-derived CDR1 and CDR2 are MNHEY and SMNVEV (reference sequence). The time point here: patch test 3, about 24 weeks after DPC sensitization. Treatment denoted: therapeutic diphenylcyclopropenone sensitization with weekly scalp DPC. This specimen was whole blood, taken in connection with sensitization to the hapten diphenylcyclopropenone (DPC). This chain links TRBV27 with TRBJ1-1, with no clear D. The sequence came from a woman in her fifties or sixties with alopecia areata. Some clones in this sample may be carry-over from other donors' samples. The CDR3 DNA reads as TGTGCCAGCAGTTTAAGCAGCCTAAGGCATGAAGCTTTCTTT. Translation gives CASSLSSLRHEAFF.